The entry that follows covers one T cell receptor (beta chain) sequence. This specimen belongs to a study of blood T cell repertoires in COVID-19. This table comes from immunoSEQ multiplex PCR, and its TCRdb copy is limited to in-frame clones, with some not included. Here the sample spans some 210,000 clones, approximately 91% being singletons. V was shortened by 0 bases and J by 7 bases, with 10 bases between the two germline ends. This CDR3 is 13 amino acids long. In germline, CDR1 is SGHRS, CDR2 YFSETQ. The sequencing sample was made of peripheral blood. This clonotype was obtained from a woman aged 40 to 50 with acute or convalescent COVID-19. The chain recombines TRBV5-1 with TRBJ1-2, with a tentative D call TRBD1 (6 bases). The DNA for the CDR3 is TGCGCCAGCAGCTTGGACAGGGTGGTTGGCTACACCTTC. Translated, it gives CASSLDRVVGYTF.